Presented here are 31 T cell receptor beta chains from one specimen sequenced in a study of shared clonotypes between healthy human individuals. Some clones are missing from TCRdb's copy, which holds only in-frame ones; the method was immunoSEQ multiplex PCR. The sample includes around 2,000,000 clones, over 85% of them seen just once. In the naive CD8 group, cells lacked CD45RO and were positively selected for CCR7, so terminally differentiated effector memory CD45RA+ cells were left out. Sequenced sample: naive CD8+ T cells sorted from blood. All receptors derive from a man aged 18 to 35 in good health.

The chain uses TRBV30 and TRBJ2-2; 8 nucleotides agree with TRBD2. With V trimmed by 5 bases and J by 5 bases, 7 bases remained unmatched. CDR1 and CDR2 (germline): GTSNPN, SVGIG (reference sequence). The CDR3 is 14 residues long. This CDR3 is CAWDFLAGTGELFF. In nucleotides, the CDR3 is TGTGCCTGGGACTTCTTAGCGGGGACCGGGGAGCTGTTTTTT.

As for this clone: The sample has other DNA sequences that encode this CDR3 too. The V gene is TRBV11-2, the J gene TRBJ2-5; D perhaps matches TRBD1 (5 bases). The CDR3 is 13 amino acids. V shed 3 bases and J shed 1 base, with 6 bases lying between them. From germline, CDR1 is SGHAT and CDR2 FQNNGV. CDR3 sequence: CASSFDSQETQYF. Written as DNA, the CDR3 is TGTGCCAGCAGCTTCGACAGCCAAGAGACCCAGTACTTC.

This sequence joins TRBV5-6 and TRBJ2-7, with 8 bases matching TRBD1. This CDR3 spans 13 amino acids. Germline V CDR1 and CDR2: SGHDT, YYEEEE. Losses at the gene ends were 4 bases for V and 7 bases for J; bases not matched to a gene: 7. The CDR3 coding sequence is TGTGCCAGCAGCCCGGACAGGGCCTGGGAGCAGTACTTC. It is translated as CASSPDRAWEQYF.

In its sample, this clone was seen once. The chain links TRBV7-6 to TRBJ2-7; 7 nucleotides align to TRBD1. Germline V lookup: CDR1 SGHVS, CDR2 FNYEAQ. The junction had 6 bases not matched to a gene; V was cut back by 1 base and J by 3 bases. CDR3 length: 15 amino acids. The CDR3: CASSLEVTGNYEQYF. The CDR3 bases are TGTGCCAGCAGCTTAGAAGTGACAGGGAACTACGAGCAGTACTTC.

The chain employs TRBV4-1 and TRBJ1-1; TRBD1 might be the D (5 bases). CDR3 length: 15 residues. V lost 2 bases, J lost 0 bases, and 10 bases lay in between. Germline-derived CDR1 and CDR2 are MGHRA and YSYEKL. This CDR3 reads CASSQTGLLNTEAFF. As DNA, the CDR3 is TGCGCCAGCAGCCAAACGGGACTCTTGAACACTGAAGCTTTCTTT.

As concerns this clone: The same CDR3 is also encoded by other DNA sequences in this sample. V and J are TRBV27 and TRBJ2-6, with D unclear. Germline V gene lookup returns CDR1 MNHEY and CDR2 SMNVEV (reference sequence). The ends were cut back, 0 bases at V and 1 base at J, with 1 base in the middle. The CDR3 is made up of 14 amino acids. CDR3 residues: CASSLSSGANVLTF. DNA of the CDR3: TGTGCCAGCAGTTTATCTTCTGGGGCCAACGTCCTGACTTTC.

The rearrangement joins TRBV5-1 to TRBJ2-1; TRBD1 agrees at 7 bases. Germline V lookup: CDR1 SGHRS, CDR2 YFSETQ. V gave up 4 bases and J gave up 9 bases; unmatched junction bases: 13. The CDR3 totals 15 residues. The CDR3 nucleotides are TGCGCCAGCAGCCGTATGACAGGGCAAAAGGCTGAGCAGTTCTTC. Encoded protein: CASSRMTGQKAEQFF.

The genes are TRBV7-2 and TRBJ1-5; TRBD1 matches at 9 bases. The J segment lost 0 bases and the V segment lost 4 bases, leaving 10 bases of the junction unmatched. This CDR3 spans 18 amino acids. Germline V gives CDR1 SGHTA, CDR2 FQGNSA. CDR3: CASSSLGQGPYSNQPQHF. The CDR3 coding sequence is TGTGCCAGCAGCTCCCTGGGACAGGGCCCTTATAGCAATCAGCCCCAGCATTTT. Full variable domain (rest looked up from reference TRBV7-2 and TRBJ1-5): GAGVSQSPSNKVTEKGKDVELRCDPISGHTALYWYRQSLGQGLEFLIYFQGNSAPDKSGLPSDRFSAERTGGSVSTLTIQRTQQEDSAVYLCASSSLGQGPYSNQPQHFGDGTRLSIL.

This sequence joins TRBV30 and TRBJ1-5, with a weak D call TRBD1 (5 bases). The CDR3 sequence is 14 residues long. Germline-derived CDR1 and CDR2 are GTSNPN and SVGIG (reference sequence). Trimming removed 0 bases at V and 7 bases at J, with 13 bases between. The CDR3 loop reads CAWSVGAGHQPQHF. CDR3 DNA sequence: TGTGCCTGGAGTGTTGGAGCAGGGCACCAGCCCCAGCATTTT.

Details on this clone: Other nucleotide sequences in the sample specify the same CDR3. This chain links TRBV7-9 with TRBJ2-7; 11 nucleotides match TRBD2. V shed 4 bases, J shed 0 bases, and the junction held 2 bases outside the gene matches. Germline loops: CDR1 SEHNR, CDR2 FQNEAQ (reference sequence). The CDR3 contains 15 residues. Here the CDR3 DNA reads TGTGCCAGCAGCTCGACTAGCGGGACCTCCTACGAGCAGTACTTC. It encodes CASSSTSGTSYEQYF.

The chain employs TRBV5-6 and TRBJ2-1, with D perhaps being TRBD1 or TRBD2 (5 bases each). V dropped 6 bases and J dropped 2 bases, with 15 bases sitting between them. CDR1 and CDR2 (germline): SGHDT, YYEEEE. The CDR3 has 15 amino acids. For the CDR3, the DNA is TGTGCCAGCACCCCCCGGGGCGGCCCCTACAATGAGCAGTTCTTC. Translated: CASTPRGGPYNEQFF. Full variable domain (rest looked up from reference TRBV5-6 and TRBJ2-1): DAGVTQSPTHLIKTRGQQVTLRCSPKSGHDTVSWYQQALGQGPQFIFQYYEEEERQRGNFPDRFSGHQFPNYSSELNVNALLLGDSALYLCASTPRGGPYNEQFFGPGTRLTVL.

A single count supports this clone. This chain uses TRBV7-8 with TRBJ2-1; no clear D gene. The CDR3 consists of 13 residues. V lost 0 bases, J lost 5 bases, and 5 bases lay in between. Germline CDR1 reads SGHVS; CDR2 reads FQNEAQ. The CDR3 DNA sequence: TGTGCCAGCAGCTTAGCGGCCCACAATGAGCAGTTCTTC. Its protein product is CASSLAAHNEQFF.

The rearrangement uses TRBV25-1 and TRBJ1-6; D is uncertain. Looked up from germline, CDR1 is MGHDK and CDR2 is SYGVNS. This CDR3 comprises 13 residues. Trimming left V 2 bases short and J 8 bases short, with 7 bases between. The CDR3 region has the DNA TGTGCCAGCAGTGAACTAGACCATTCACCCCTCCACTTT. Its protein product is CASSELDHSPLHF.

V usage is TRBV28 and J usage is TRBJ1-5; TRBD1 is a possible D gene (5 bases). This CDR3 comprises 14 residues. CDR1 is MDHEN and CDR2 is SYDVKM in the germline V gene. V was cut by 6 bases and J by 6 bases, with 15 bases left in between. The CDR3 DNA follows: TGTGCCAGCAGCCAGGGACCGTGGAGTCAGCCCCAGCATTTT. Its protein is CASSQGPWSQPQHF.

This chain links TRBV21-1 with TRBJ1-1; the table's D call, TRBD1, has no DNA check behind it. TRBV21-1 is annotated as a pseudogene. This CDR3 spans 14 amino acids. As DNA, the CDR3 is TGTGCCAGCAGCAAAAAAGGGGGACGGCCTGAAGCTTTCTTT. Protein product: CASSKKGGRPEAFF.

CDR3 protein: CASSKDRDRDEQYF. DNA for the CDR3: TGCGCCAGCAGTAAAGACAGAGACCGAGACGAGCAGTACTTC. The chain recombines TRBV10-1 with TRBJ2-7; D is perhaps TRBD1 (5 bases). The CDR3 is 14 amino acids. V lost 5 bases, J lost 5 bases, and 16 bases lay in between. CDR1 and CDR2 from the germline V gene are WNHNN and SYGVQD (reference sequence).

J is TRBJ2-5 and V is TRBV6-8; 11 bases line up with TRBD2. J lost 2 bases, V lost 5 bases, and 13 bases had no gene match. Germline-derived CDR1 and CDR2 are MNHGY and SAAAGT. This CDR3 region has 18 residues. CDR3 nucleotides: TGTGCCAGCAGTCCCATAGCGGGGGGGTTTACGCAGCAAGAGACCCAGTACTTC. It codes for CASSPIAGGFTQQETQYF.

This chain uses TRBV9 with TRBJ2-1; the match to TRBD2 covers 10 bases. The germline gives CDR1 SGDLS, CDR2 YYNGEE. The V and J ends lost 4 bases and 5 bases, in that order; junction bases with no gene match: 6. The CDR3 extends over 15 amino acids. In DNA, the CDR3 is TGTGCCAGCAGCCCTAGCGGGAGTGTAAACAATGAGCAGTTCTTC. Residues: CASSPSGSVNNEQFF.

The rearrangement joins TRBV27 to TRBJ2-1, with unresolved D. The ends were cut back, 0 bases at V and 5 bases at J, with 11 bases in the middle. Germline CDR1 reads MNHEY; CDR2 reads SMNVEV (reference sequence). The length of the CDR3 is 15 residues. DNA for the CDR3: TGTGCCAGCAGTTTATCCTCTTTCATTGACAATGAGCAGTTCTTC. It specifies CASSLSSFIDNEQFF.

This chain uses TRBV15 with TRBJ1-6; D ambiguous. In germline, CDR1 is LNHNV, CDR2 YYDKDF (reference sequence). Trimming removed 0 bases from V and 8 bases from J, with 14 bases in between. The CDR3 consists of 16 residues. CDR3 DNA: TGTGCCACCAGCAGAGATAAGGCTACCGGGCATTCACCCCTCCACTTT. Encoded protein: CATSRDKATGHSPLHF.

This clone was recorded only once. The chain links TRBV5-1 to TRBJ2-5, with 7 nucleotides matching TRBD1. This CDR3 is built from 14 residues. V shed 5 bases, J shed 5 bases, and the junction held 9 bases outside the gene matches. Germline values: CDR1 SGHRS, CDR2 YFSETQ. The CDR3 is CASSTRQGLETQYF. CDR3 DNA sequence: TGCGCCAGCAGTACGCGACAGGGATTGGAGACCCAGTACTTC.

This clone has a single count. The rearrangement links TRBV7-2 to TRBJ2-3; D call uncertain. The V and J ends lost 1 base and 0 bases respectively, with 11 bases between them. The CDR3 is 16 amino acids. The germline CDR1 and CDR2 sequences are SGHTA and FQGNSA. The CDR3, as DNA: TGTGCCAGCAGCTTAGGTGCAGATCCTAGCACAGATACGCAGTATTTT. It specifies CASSLGADPSTDTQYF.

The chain joins TRBV7-9 to TRBJ2-7; 7 positions agree with TRBD1. V gave up 5 bases and J gave up 0 bases; unmatched junction bases: 4. The CDR3 length is 14 residues. Per the germline V gene, CDR1 is SEHNR and CDR2 is FQNEAQ (reference sequence). For the CDR3, the DNA is TGTGCCAGCAGCCCACAGGGGCCCTCCTACGAGCAGTACTTC. This encodes CASSPQGPSYEQYF.

The chain recombines TRBV19 with TRBJ2-7; D is possibly TRBD1 (6 bases). Germline CDR1 and CDR2: LNHDA and SQIVND (reference sequence). This CDR3 is 16 amino acids long. Deletions cut 4 bases from V and 6 bases from J, with 22 bases between. The CDR3 loop reads CASSTPTGPEASEQYF. Written as DNA, the CDR3 is TGTGCCAGTAGTACTCCGACAGGACCCGAGGCCTCCGAGCAGTACTTC.

The CDR3, as DNA: TGTGCCAGCACGGTGAAGGGCCCTAACTATGGCTACACCTTC. Translated: CASTVKGPNYGYTF. The rearrangement joins TRBV6-1 to TRBJ1-2; D gene uncertain. The ends were cut back, 7 bases at V and 0 bases at J, with 12 bases in the middle. The CDR3 is made up of 14 amino acids. Germline V gene sequence: CDR1 MNHNS, CDR2 SASEGT.

V usage is TRBV4-3 and J usage is TRBJ2-5; 9 bases agree with TRBD2. Per the germline V gene, CDR1 is LGHNA and CDR2 is YSLEER. This CDR3 is built from 16 residues. Germline trimming cut 0 bases from V and 1 base from J; bases unmatched to any gene: 3. The CDR3 coding sequence is TGCGCCAGCAGCCAAGATGAGACTAGCGGCCAAGAGACCCAGTACTTC. This encodes CASSQDETSGQETQYF.

This chain uses TRBV5-4 with TRBJ2-3, with D unresolved. The CDR3 is 13 amino acids. Trimming took off 4 bases at V and 2 bases at J, with 8 bases between the two ends. CDR1 is SGHNT, CDR2 YYREEE, per germline (reference sequence). CDR3 sequence reads: CASSDTPTDTQYF. CDR3 DNA: TGTGCCAGCAGCGATACCCCCACAGATACGCAGTATTTT. The whole variable domain, remainder taken from reference TRBV5-4 and TRBJ2-3, is ETGVTQSPTHLIKTRGQQVTLRCSSQSGHNTVSWYQQALGQGPQFIFQYYREEENGRGNFPPRFSGLQFPNYSSELNVNALELDDSALYLCASSDTPTDTQYFGPGTRLTVL.

Only one count was recorded for this clone. CDR3 loop: CASSLWREGPDTQYF. The DNA for the CDR3 is TGTGCCAGCAGCTTATGGCGGGAGGGCCCGGATACGCAGTATTTT. This chain connects TRBV7-9 to TRBJ2-3; 9 bases agree with TRBD2. J lost 6 bases, V lost 2 bases, and 6 bases had no gene match. The CDR3 consists of 15 residues. Germline V gene sequence: CDR1 SEHNR, CDR2 FQNEAQ (reference sequence).

The chain links TRBV6-1 to TRBJ1-2, with D tentatively TRBD1 (6 bases). The V end was cut by 1 base, the J end by 2 bases, with 11 bases between. The CDR3 is 15 amino acids. The germline V gene encodes CDR1 MNHNS and CDR2 SASEGT. CDR3 loop: CASSEEGHLNYGYTF. CDR3 DNA: TGTGCCAGCAGTGAAGAGGGACATCTAAACTATGGCTACACCTTC.

This chain joins TRBV9 and TRBJ2-7; no clear D. V was shortened by 0 bases and J by 5 bases, with 9 bases between the two germline ends. There are 13 residues in the CDR3. Germline CDR1 and CDR2: SGDLS and YYNGEE. This CDR3 is CASSVVDRDEQYF. The CDR3, as DNA: TGTGCCAGCAGCGTAGTTGATAGGGACGAGCAGTACTTC.

The genes are TRBV27 and TRBJ2-7, with D perhaps being TRBD1 or TRBD2 (5 bases each). V was pared by 1 base and J by 5 bases, with 9 bases between. Germline-derived CDR1 and CDR2 are MNHEY and SMNVEV (reference sequence). The CDR3 has 13 residues. The CDR3 bases are TGTGCCAGCAGTTTATATGGGGACCACGAGCAGTACTTC. The encoded protein is CASSLYGDHEQYF.